Shown below are 9 T cell receptor beta chains from a single sample sequenced in a study of cytomegalovirus exposure and HLA in healthy donors (TCRdb year 2017). Library construction relied on the immunoSEQ multiplex PCR assay. Here the immuneACCESS table is served through TCRdb, limited to in-frame sequences with V and J called. Missing clones are a known gap in these copies; in checked studies unresolved V genes cover under half, and the rest lacks a known reason. A total of 200,000 to 250,000 clones appear in this sample, over 80% of them only once. The ten largest clones take up about an eighth of the sample. Sequencing input: PBMCs. Every receptor here comes from a woman aged 25 to 39 in good health and CMV-seropositive.

The CDR3 nucleotides are TGTGCCAGCAGGGACCCTTCTGGTCCCAAGAACACTGAAGCTTTCTTT. Translation gives CASRDPSGPKNTEAFF. The rearrangement joins TRBV2 to TRBJ1-1, with no clear D. Trimming removed 6 bases from V and 1 base from J, with 18 bases in between. This CDR3 comprises 16 residues. The germline V gene has CDR1 SNHLY and CDR2 FYNNEI.

The chain employs TRBV9 and TRBJ2-7, with 9 bases matching TRBD2. This CDR3 region has 15 residues. The germline V gene encodes CDR1 SGDLS and CDR2 YYNGEE. The trim removed 0 bases at V and 3 bases at J, leaving 4 bases unmatched. CDR3 amino acids: CASSVGGSGGYEQYF. CDR3 DNA: TGTGCCAGCAGCGTAGGGGGTAGCGGGGGCTACGAGCAGTACTTC.

The table lists this clone with a few counts. The chain links TRBV19 to TRBJ1-1; D might be TRBD1 (5 bases). Per the germline V gene, CDR1 is LNHDA and CDR2 is SQIVND (reference sequence). V was clipped by 5 bases and J by 4 bases, with 11 bases between them. CDR3 length: 13 amino acids. The CDR3 region is CASSSGQGTEAFF. The CDR3 DNA sequence: TGTGCCAGTAGTTCCGGTCAGGGCACTGAAGCTTTCTTT.

This clone has only a few counts. The chain uses TRBV29-1 and TRBJ1-2, with TRBD1 matching over 7 bases. Germline CDR1 SQVTM, CDR2 ANQGSEA. This CDR3 spans 13 amino acids. The V segment lost 4 bases and the J segment 6 bases; nucleotides outside the gene matches: 8. This CDR3 is CSVGGRDSHGYTF. CDR3 in DNA: TGCAGCGTTGGAGGTCGGGACAGCCATGGCTACACCTTC.

The V call is TRBV5-4, the J call TRBJ1-1; tentatively, D is TRBD1 (6 bases). CDR3 length equals 15 residues. Germline V CDR1 and CDR2: SGHNT, YYREEE (reference sequence). Trimming pared 4 bases from V and 0 bases from J, leaving 13 bases between. The chain's CDR3 is CASSNTGQLNTEAFF. CDR3 in DNA: TGTGCCAGCAGCAATACAGGACAGCTGAACACTGAAGCTTTCTTT.

CDR3 in DNA: TGTGCCAGCAGCCCAGGTGATATGGGGTACTACGAGCAGTACTTC. This gives the protein CASSPGDMGYYEQYF. The gene calls are TRBV11-3 and TRBJ2-7; D remains ambiguous. The CDR3 is made up of 15 amino acids. V shed 5 bases and J shed 3 bases, with 17 bases lying between them. Germline V gene data show CDR1 as SGHNT and CDR2 as YENEEA.

This chain connects TRBV29-1 to TRBJ2-5; no reliable D call. Per germline, CDR1 SQVTM and CDR2 ANQGSEA. V lost 2 bases to trimming and J lost 0 bases, with 13 bases between them. CDR3 length: 15 residues. DNA for the CDR3: TGCAGCGTTGAATTGGGTAGGCAGCACCAAGAGACCCAGTACTTC. Amino acids: CSVELGRQHQETQYF.

This clone was detected many times. The chain recombines TRBV27 with TRBJ2-7; 9 bases match TRBD2. The CDR3 is 14 residues long. Germline V gives CDR1 MNHEY, CDR2 SMNVEV (reference sequence). The V segment lost 3 bases and the J segment 3 bases; nucleotides outside the gene matches: 3. CDR3 bases: TGTGCCAGCAGTTTGGCGGGAGGGGACTACGAGCAGTACTTC. Its translation: CASSLAGGDYEQYF.

The chain combines TRBV29-1 with TRBJ2-1; D remains unclear. Germline V gene lookup returns CDR1 SQVTM and CDR2 ANQGSEA. This CDR3 contains 11 residues. V was cut by 4 bases and J by 1 base, with 2 bases left in between. CDR3 nucleotide sequence: TGCAGCGTTGGTTCCTACAATGAGCAGTTCTTC. Translated, it gives CSVGSYNEQFF.